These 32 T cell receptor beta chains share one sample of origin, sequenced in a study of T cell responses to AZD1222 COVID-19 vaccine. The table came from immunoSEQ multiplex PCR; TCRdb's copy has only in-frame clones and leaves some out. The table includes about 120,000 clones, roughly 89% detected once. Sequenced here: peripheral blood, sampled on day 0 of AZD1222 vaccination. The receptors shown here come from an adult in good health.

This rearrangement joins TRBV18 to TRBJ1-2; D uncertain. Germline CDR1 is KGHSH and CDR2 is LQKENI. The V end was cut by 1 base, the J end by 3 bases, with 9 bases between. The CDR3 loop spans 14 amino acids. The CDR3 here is CASSPRTGDYGYTF. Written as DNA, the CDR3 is TGTGCCAGCTCACCACGGACCGGGGACTATGGCTACACCTTC.

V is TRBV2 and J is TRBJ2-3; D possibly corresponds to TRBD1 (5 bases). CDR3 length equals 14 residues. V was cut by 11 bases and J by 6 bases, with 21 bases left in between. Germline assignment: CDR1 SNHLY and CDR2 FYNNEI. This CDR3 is CAGREGVGVDTQYF. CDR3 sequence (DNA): TGTGCCGGCCGCGAAGGGGTTGGGGTCGATACGCAGTATTTT.

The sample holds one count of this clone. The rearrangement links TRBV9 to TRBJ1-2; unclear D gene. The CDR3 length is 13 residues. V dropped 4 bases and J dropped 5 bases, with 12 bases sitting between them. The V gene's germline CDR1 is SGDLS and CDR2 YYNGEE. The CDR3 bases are TGTGCCAGCAGCCAGGCGGAGTTTTATGGCTACACCTTC. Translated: CASSQAEFYGYTF.

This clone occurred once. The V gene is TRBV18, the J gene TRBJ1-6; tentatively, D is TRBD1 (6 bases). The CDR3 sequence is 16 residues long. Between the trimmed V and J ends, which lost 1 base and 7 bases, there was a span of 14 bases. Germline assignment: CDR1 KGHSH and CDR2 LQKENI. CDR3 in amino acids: CASSPLSGEGNSPLHF. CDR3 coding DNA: TGTGCCAGCTCACCACTATCAGGGGAAGGGAATTCACCCCTCCACTTT.

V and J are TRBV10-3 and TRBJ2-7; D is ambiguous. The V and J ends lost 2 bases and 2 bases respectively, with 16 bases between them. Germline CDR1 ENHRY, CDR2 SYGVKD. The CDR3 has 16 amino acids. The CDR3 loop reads CAISEAVNQAAYEQYF. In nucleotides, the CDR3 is TGTGCCATCAGTGAGGCTGTCAACCAGGCGGCCTACGAGCAGTACTTC.

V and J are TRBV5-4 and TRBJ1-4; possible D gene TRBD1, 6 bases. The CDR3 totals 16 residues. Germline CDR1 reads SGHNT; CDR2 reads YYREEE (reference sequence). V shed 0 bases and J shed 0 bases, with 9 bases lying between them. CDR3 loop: CASSLGQEATNEKLFF. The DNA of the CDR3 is TGTGCCAGCAGCTTGGGACAGGAAGCAACTAATGAAAAACTGTTTTTT. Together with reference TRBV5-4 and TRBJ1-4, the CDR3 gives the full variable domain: ETGVTQSPTHLIKTRGQQVTLRCSSQSGHNTVSWYQQALGQGPQFIFQYYREEENGRGNFPPRFSGLQFPNYSSELNVNALELDDSALYLCASSLGQEATNEKLFFGSGTQLSVL.

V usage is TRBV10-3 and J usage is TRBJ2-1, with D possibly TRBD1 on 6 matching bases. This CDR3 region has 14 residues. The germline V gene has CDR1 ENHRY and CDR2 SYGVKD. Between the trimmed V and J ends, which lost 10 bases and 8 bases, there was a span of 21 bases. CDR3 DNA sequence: TGTGCCACCCAGGGGATGGGGAGTGTGGATGAGCAGTTCTTC. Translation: CATQGMGSVDEQFF.

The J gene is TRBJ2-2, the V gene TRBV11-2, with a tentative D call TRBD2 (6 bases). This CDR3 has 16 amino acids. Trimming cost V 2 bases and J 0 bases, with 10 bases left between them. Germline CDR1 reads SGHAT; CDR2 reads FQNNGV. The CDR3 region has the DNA TGTGCCAGCAGCTTATGGGCGGGAACGAACACCGGGGAGCTGTTTTTT. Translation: CASSLWAGTNTGELFF.

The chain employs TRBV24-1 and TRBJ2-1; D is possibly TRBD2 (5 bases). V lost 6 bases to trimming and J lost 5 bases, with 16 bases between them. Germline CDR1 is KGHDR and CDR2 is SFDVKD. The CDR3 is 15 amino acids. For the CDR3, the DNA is TGTGCCACCAGTCCCCCCACGGGAATCGACAATGAGCAGTTCTTC. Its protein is CATSPPTGIDNEQFF.

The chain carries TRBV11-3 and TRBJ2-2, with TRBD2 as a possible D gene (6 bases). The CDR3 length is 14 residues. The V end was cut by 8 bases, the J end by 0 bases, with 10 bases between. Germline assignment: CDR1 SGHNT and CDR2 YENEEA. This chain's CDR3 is CASQEGPNTGELFF. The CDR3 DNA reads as TGTGCCAGCCAGGAGGGACCGAACACCGGGGAGCTGTTTTTT.

The CDR3 DNA sequence: TGTGCCAGCACCACTTATGGGGCGCTAGAAGCTTTCTTT. Residues: CASTTYGALEAFF. J is TRBJ1-1 and V is TRBV7-9; a possible D gene is TRBD1 (5 bases). V gave up 7 bases and J gave up 8 bases, with 17 bases separating them. CDR1 and CDR2 (germline): SEHNR, FQNEAQ (reference sequence). The CDR3 consists of 13 residues. Full variable domain (missing parts from reference TRBV7-9 and TRBJ1-1): DTGVSQNPRHKITKRGQNVTFRCDPISEHNRLYWYRQTLGQGPEFLTYFQNEAQLEKSRLLSDRFSAERPKGSFSTLEIQRTEQGDSAMYLCASTTYGALEAFFGQGTRLTVV.

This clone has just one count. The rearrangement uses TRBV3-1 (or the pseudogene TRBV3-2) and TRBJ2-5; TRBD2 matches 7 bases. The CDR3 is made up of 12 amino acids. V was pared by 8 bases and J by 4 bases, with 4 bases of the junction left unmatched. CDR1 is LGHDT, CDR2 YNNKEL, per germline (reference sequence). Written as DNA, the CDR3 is TGTGCCAGCGGGGGGGATGTAGAGACCCAGTACTTC. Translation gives CASGGDVETQYF.

CDR3 residues: CASIQTGIPNQPQHF. Here the CDR3 DNA reads TGTGCCAGCATCCAAACAGGGATCCCCAATCAGCCCCAGCATTTT. The chain couples TRBV11-2 to TRBJ1-5; D is perhaps TRBD1 (6 bases). Germline CDR1 is SGHAT and CDR2 is FQNNGV. With 7 bases removed from V and 3 bases from J, the gap between germline ends came to 16 bases. This CDR3 region has 15 residues.

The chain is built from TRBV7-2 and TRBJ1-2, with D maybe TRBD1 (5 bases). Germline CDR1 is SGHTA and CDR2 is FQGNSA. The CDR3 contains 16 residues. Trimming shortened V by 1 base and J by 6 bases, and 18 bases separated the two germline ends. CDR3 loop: CASSLVVISGRNGYTF. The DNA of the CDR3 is TGTGCCAGCAGCTTAGTGGTTATCTCGGGGCGTAATGGCTACACCTTC.

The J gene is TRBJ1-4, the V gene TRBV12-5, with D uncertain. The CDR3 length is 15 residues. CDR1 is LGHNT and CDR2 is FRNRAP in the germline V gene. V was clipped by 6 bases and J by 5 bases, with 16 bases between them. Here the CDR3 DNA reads TGTGCTAGTGGACCGCCGGGCGCCCCGAATGAAAAACTGTTTTTT. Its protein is CASGPPGAPNEKLFF.

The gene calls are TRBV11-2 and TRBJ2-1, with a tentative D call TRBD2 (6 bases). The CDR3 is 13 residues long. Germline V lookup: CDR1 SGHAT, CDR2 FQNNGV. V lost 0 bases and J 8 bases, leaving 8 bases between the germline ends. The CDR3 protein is CASSLELADEQFF. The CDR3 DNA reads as TGTGCCAGCAGCTTAGAACTAGCCGATGAGCAGTTCTTC.

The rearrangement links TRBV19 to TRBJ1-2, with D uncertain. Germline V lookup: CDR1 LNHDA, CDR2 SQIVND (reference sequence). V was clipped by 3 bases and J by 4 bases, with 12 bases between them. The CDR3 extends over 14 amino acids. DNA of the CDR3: TGTGCCAGTAGTATTCTCCCGGGGAGCTATGGCTACACCTTC. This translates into CASSILPGSYGYTF.

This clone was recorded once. The CDR3 loop is CASRDGSEAFF. For the CDR3, the DNA is TGTGCCAGCAGGGATGGTTCTGAAGCTTTCTTT. The chain carries TRBV6-5 and TRBJ1-1; D remains ambiguous. Trimming removed 6 bases at V and 6 bases at J, with 8 bases between. There are 11 residues in the CDR3. Germline V gives CDR1 MNHEY, CDR2 SVGAGI.

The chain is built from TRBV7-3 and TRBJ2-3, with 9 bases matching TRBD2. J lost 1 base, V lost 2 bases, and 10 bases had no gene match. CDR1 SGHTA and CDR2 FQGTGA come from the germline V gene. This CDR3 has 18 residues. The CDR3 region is CASSLLPSGAPRTDTQYF. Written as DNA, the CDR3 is TGTGCCAGCAGCTTACTCCCTAGCGGGGCCCCTCGCACAGATACGCAGTATTTT.

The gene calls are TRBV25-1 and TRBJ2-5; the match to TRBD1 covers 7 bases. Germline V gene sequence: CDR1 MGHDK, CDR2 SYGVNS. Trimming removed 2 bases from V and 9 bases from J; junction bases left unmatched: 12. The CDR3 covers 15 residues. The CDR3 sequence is CASSEGLVQGLAQYF. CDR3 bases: TGTGCCAGCAGTGAAGGTCTTGTACAGGGGTTGGCCCAGTACTTC.

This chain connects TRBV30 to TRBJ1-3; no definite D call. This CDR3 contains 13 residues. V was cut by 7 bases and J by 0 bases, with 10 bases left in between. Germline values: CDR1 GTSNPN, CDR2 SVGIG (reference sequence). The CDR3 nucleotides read TGTGCCTTTGATCCCAGCTCTGGAAACACCATATATTTT. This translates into CAFDPSSGNTIYF.

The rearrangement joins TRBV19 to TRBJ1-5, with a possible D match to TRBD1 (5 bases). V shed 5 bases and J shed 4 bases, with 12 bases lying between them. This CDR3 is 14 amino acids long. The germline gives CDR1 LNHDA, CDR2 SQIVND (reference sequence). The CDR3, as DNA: TGTGCCAGTAGTCCAAGACAGCAGAATCAGCCCCAGCATTTT. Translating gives CASSPRQQNQPQHF.

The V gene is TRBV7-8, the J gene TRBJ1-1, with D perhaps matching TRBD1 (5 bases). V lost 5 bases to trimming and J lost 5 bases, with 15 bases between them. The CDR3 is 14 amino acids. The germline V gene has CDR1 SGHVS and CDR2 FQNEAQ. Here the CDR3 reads CASSQGEGWTEAFF. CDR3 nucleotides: TGTGCCAGCAGCCAAGGGGAGGGTTGGACTGAAGCTTTCTTT. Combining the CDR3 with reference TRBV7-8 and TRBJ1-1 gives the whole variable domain GAGVSQSPRYKVAKRGQDVALRCDPISGHVSLFWYQQALGQGPEFLTYFQNEAQLDKSGLPSDRFFAERPEGSVSTLKIQRTQQEDSAVYLCASSQGEGWTEAFFGQGTRLTVV.

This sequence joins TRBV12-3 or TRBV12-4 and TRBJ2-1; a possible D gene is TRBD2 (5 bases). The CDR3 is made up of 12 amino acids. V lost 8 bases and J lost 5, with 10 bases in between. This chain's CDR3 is CASAGNNNEQFF. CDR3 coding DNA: TGTGCCAGCGCCGGGAACAACAATGAGCAGTTCTTC.

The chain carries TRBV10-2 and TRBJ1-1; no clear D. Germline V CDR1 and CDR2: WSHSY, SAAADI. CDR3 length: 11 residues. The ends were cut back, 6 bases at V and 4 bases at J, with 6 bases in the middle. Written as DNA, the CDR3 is TGCGCCAGCAGGGAGGTCACTGAAGCTTTCTTT. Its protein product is CASREVTEAFF.

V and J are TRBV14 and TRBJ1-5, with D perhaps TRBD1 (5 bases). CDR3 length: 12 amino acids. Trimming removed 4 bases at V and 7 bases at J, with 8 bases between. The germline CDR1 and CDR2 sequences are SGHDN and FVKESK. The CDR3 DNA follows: TGTGCCAGCAGCCTGGGGGTCCAGCCCCAGCATTTT. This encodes CASSLGVQPQHF.

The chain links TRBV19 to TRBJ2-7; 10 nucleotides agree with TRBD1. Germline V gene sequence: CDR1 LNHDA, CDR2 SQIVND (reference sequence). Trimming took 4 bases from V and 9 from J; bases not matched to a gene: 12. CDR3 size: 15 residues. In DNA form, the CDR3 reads TGTGCCAGTAGTAAGCTCCGGGACAGGGGAGGTGTGCAGTACTTC. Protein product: CASSKLRDRGGVQYF. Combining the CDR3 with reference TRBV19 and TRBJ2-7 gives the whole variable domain DGGITQSPKYLFRKEGQNVTLSCEQNLNHDAMYWYRQDPGQGLRLIYYSQIVNDFQKGDIAEGYSVSREKKESFPLTVTSAQKNPTAFYLCASSKLRDRGGVQYFGPGTRLTVT.

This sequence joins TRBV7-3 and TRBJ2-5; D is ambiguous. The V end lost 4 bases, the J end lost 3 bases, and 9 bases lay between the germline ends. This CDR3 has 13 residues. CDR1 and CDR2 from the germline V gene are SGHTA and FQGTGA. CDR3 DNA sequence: TGTGCCAGCAGCTCTACAAGTAAAGAGACCCAGTACTTC. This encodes CASSSTSKETQYF.

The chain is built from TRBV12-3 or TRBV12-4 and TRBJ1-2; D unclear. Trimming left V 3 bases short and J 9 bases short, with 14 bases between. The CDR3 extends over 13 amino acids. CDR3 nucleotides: TGTGCCAGCAGTTTTGCCCAGGTTGAAAGCTACACCTTC. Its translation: CASSFAQVESYTF.

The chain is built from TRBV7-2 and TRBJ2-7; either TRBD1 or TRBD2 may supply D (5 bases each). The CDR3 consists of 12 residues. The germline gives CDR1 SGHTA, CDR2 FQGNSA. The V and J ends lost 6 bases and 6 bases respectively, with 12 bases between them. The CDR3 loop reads CASRLRGGEQYF. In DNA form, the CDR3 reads TGTGCCAGCAGGCTGAGGGGTGGCGAGCAGTACTTC.

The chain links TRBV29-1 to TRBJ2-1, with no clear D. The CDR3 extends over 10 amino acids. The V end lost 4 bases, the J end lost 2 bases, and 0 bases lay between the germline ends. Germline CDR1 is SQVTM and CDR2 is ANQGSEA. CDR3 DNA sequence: TGCAGCGTTGCCTACAATGAGCAGTTCTTC. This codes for CSVAYNEQFF.

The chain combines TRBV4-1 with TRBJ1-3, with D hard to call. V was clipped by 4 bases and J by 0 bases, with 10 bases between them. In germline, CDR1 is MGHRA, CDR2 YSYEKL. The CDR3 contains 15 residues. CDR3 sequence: CASSRLGLSGNTIYF. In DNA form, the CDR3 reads TGCGCCAGCAGCCGGCTAGGTCTCTCTGGAAACACCATATATTTT.